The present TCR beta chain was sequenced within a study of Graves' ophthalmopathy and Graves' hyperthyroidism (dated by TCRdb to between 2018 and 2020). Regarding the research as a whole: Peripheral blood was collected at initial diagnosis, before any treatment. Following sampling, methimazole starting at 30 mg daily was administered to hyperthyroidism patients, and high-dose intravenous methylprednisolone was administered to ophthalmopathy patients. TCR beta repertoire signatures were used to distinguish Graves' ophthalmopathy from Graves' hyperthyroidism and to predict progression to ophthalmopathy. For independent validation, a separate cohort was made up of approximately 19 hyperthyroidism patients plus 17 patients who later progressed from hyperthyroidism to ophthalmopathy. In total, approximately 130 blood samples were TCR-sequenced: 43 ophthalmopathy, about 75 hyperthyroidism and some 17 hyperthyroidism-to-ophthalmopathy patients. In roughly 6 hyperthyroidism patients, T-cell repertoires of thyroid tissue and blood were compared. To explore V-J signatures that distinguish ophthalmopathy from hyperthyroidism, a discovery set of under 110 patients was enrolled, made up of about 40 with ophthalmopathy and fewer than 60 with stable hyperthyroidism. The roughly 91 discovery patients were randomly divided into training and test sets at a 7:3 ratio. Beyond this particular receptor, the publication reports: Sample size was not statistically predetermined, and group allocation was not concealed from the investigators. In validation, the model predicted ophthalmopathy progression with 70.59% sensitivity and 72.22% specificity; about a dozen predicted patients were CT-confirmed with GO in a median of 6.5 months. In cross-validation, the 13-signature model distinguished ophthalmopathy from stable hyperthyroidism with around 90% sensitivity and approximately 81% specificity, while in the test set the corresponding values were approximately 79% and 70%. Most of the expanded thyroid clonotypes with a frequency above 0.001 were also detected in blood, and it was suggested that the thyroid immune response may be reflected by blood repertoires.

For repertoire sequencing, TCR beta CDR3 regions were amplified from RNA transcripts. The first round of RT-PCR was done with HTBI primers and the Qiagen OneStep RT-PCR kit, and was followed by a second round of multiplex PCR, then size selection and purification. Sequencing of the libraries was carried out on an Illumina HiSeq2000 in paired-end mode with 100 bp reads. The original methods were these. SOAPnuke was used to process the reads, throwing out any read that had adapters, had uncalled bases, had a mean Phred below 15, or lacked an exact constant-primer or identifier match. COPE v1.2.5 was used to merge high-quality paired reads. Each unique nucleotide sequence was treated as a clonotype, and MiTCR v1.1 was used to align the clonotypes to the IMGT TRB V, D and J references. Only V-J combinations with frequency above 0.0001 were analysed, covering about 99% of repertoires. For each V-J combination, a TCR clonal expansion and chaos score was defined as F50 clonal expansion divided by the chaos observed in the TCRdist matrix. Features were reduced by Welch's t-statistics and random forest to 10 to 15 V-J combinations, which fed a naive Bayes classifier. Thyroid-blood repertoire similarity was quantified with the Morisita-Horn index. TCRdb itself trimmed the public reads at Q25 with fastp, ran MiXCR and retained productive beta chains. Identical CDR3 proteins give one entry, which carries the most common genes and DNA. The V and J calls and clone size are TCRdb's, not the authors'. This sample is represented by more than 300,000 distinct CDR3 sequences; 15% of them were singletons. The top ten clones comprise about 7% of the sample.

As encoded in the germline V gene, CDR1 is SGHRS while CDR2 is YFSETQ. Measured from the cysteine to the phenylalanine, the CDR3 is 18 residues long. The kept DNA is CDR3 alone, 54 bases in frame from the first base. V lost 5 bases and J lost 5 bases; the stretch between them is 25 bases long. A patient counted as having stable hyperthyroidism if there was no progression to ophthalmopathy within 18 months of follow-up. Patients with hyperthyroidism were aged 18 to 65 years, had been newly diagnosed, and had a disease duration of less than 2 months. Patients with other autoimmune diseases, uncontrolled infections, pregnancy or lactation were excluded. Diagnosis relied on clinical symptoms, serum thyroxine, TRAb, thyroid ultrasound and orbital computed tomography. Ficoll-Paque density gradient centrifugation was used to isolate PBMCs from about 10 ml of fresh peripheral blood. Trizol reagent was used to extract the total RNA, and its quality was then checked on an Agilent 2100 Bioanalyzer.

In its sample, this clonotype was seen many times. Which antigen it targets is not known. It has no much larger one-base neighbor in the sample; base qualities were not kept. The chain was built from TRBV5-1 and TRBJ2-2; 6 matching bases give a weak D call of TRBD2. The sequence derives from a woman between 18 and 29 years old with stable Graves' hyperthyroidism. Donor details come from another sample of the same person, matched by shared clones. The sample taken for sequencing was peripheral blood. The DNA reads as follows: TGCGCCAGCAGATATATGGCAGGAGGGGATCGGAGGACCGGGGAGCTGTTTTTT. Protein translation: CASRYMAGGDRRTGELFF.